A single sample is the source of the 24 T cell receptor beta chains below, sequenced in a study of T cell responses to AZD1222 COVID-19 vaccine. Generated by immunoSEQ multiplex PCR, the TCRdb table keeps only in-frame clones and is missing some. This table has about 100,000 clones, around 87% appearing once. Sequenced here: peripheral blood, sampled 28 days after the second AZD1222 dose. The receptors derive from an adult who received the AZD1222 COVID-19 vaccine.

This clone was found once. The CDR3 loop reads CASSTATGNTIYF. CDR3 nucleotide sequence: TGTGCCAGCAGCACAGCGACTGGAAACACCATATATTTT. The chain is built from TRBV9 and TRBJ1-3; D unclear. Germline CDR1 is SGDLS and CDR2 is YYNGEE. Trimming left V 4 bases short and J 2 bases short, with 7 bases between. The CDR3 loop spans 13 amino acids.

The CDR3 nucleotides read TGCAGCGCCGGACAGGTTACAGATACGCAGTATTTT. Its protein is CSAGQVTDTQYF. This chain joins TRBV29-1 and TRBJ2-3; 7 bases are a match to TRBD1. This CDR3 comprises 12 residues. CDR1 and CDR2 from the germline V gene are SQVTM and ANQGSEA. V shed 7 bases, J shed 3 bases, and the junction held 4 bases outside the gene matches.

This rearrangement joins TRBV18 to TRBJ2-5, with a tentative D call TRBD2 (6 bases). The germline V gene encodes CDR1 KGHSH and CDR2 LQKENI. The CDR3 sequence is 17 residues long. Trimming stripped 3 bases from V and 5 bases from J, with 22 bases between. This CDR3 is CASSPLIDRAGSETQYF. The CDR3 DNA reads TGTGCCAGCTCACCTCTTATCGACCGGGCGGGAAGTGAGACCCAGTACTTC.

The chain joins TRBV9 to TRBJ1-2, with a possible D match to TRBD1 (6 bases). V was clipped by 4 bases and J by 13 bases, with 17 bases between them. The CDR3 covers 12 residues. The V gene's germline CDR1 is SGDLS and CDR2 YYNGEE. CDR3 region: CASSKQGMGGTF. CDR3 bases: TGTGCCAGCAGCAAACAGGGTATGGGAGGCACCTTC.

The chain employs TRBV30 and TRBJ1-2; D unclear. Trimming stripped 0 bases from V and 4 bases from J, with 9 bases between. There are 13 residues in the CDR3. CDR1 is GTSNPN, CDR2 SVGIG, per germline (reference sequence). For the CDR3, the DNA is TGTGCCTGGAGTGTAAGGTTGGGCTATGGCTACACCTTC. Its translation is CAWSVRLGYGYTF. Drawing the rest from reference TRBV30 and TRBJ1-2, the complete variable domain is SQTIHQWPATLVQPVGSPLSLECTVEGTSNPNLYWYRQAAGRGLQLLFYSVGIGQISSEVPQNLSASRPQDRQFILSSKKLLLSDSGFYLCAWSVRLGYGYTFGSGTRLTVV.

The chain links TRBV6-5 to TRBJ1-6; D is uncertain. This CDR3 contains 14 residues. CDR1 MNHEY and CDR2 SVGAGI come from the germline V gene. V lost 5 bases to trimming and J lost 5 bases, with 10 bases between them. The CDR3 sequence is CASSRDPNNSPLHF. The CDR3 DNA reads TGTGCCAGCAGTCGTGATCCAAATAATTCACCCCTCCACTTT.

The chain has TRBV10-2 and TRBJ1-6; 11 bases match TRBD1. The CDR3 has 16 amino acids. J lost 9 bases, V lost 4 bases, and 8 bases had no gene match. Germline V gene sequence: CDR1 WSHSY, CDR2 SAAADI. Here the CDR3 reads CASSVTTGTGGSPLHF. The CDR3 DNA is TGCGCCAGCAGTGTTACCACCGGGACAGGGGGTTCACCCCTCCACTTT.

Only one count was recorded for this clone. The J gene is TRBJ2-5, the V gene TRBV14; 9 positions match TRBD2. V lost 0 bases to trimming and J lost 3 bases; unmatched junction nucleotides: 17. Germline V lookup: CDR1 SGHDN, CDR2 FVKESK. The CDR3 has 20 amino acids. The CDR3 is CASSQDIRLKASGAKETQYF. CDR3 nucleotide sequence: TGTGCCAGCAGCCAAGATATTAGGCTGAAGGCTAGCGGGGCCAAAGAGACCCAGTACTTC. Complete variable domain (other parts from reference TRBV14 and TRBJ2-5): EAGVTQFPSHSVIEKGQTVTLRCDPISGHDNLYWYRRVMGKEIKFLLHFVKESKQDESGMPNNRFLAERTGGTYSTLKVQPAELEDSGVYFCASSQDIRLKASGAKETQYFGPGTRLLVL.

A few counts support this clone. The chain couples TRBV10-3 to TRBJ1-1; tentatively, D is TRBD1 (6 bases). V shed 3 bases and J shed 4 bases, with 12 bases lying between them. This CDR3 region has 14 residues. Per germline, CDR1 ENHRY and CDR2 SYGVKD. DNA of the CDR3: TGTGCCATCAGTGAAAACAGGGAGGGCACTGAAGCTTTCTTT. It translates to CAISENREGTEAFF.

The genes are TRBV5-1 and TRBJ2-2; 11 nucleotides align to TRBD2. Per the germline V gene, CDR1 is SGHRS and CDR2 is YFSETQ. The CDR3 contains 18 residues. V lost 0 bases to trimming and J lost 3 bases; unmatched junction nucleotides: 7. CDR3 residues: CASSLEIAGLADTGELFF. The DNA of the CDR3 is TGCGCCAGCAGCTTGGAGATAGCGGGACTAGCGGACACCGGGGAGCTGTTTTTT.

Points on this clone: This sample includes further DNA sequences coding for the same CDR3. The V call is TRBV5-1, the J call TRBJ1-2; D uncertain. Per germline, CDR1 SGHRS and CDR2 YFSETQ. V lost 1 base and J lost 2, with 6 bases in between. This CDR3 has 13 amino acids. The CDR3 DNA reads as TGCGCCAGCAGCTTGACAGCGAACTATGGCTACACCTTC. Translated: CASSLTANYGYTF.

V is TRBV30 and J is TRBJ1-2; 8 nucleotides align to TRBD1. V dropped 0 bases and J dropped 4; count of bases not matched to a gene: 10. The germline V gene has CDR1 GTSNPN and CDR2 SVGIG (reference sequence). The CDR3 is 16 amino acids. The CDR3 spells CAWSVAGGVHGYGYTF. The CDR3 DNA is TGTGCCTGGAGTGTGGCAGGGGGCGTGCATGGCTATGGCTACACCTTC.

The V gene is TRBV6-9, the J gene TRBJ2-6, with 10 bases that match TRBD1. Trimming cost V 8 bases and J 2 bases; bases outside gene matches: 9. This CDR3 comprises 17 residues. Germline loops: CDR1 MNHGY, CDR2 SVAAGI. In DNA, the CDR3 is TGTGCCAGCGGAAGGGAGACAGGGGGCGCTGGGGCCAACGTCCTGACTTTC. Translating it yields CASGRETGGAGANVLTF.

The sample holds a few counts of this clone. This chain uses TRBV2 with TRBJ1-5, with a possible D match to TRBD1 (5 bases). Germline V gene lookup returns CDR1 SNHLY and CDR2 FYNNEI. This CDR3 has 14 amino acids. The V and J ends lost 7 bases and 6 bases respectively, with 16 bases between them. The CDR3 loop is CASTPGGGIQPQHF. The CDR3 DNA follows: TGTGCCAGCACTCCTGGGGGGGGAATTCAGCCCCAGCATTTT. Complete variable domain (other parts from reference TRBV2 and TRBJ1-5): EPEVTQTPSHQVTQMGQEVILRCVPISNHLYFYWYRQILGQKVEFLVSFYNNEISEKSEIFDDQFSVERPDGSNFTLKIRSTKLEDSAMYFCASTPGGGIQPQHFGDGTRLSIL.

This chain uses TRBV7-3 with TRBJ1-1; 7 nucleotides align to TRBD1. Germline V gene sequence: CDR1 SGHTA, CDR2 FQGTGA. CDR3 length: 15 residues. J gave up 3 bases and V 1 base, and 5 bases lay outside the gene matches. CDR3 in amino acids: CASSLNRGSDTEAFF. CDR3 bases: TGTGCCAGCAGCTTAAACAGGGGTTCAGACACTGAAGCTTTCTTT.

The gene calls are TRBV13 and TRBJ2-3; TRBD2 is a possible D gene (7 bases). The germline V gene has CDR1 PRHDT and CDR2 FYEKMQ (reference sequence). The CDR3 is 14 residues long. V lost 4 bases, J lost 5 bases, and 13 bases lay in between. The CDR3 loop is CASSSGGPGDTQYF. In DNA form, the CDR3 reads TGTGCCAGCAGCTCCGGGGGGCCGGGAGATACGCAGTATTTT.

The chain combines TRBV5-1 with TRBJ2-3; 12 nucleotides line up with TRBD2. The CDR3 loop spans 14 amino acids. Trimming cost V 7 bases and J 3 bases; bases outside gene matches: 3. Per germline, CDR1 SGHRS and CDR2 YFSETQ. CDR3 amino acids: CASGLAGGTDTQYF. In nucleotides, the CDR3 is TGCGCCAGCGGCCTAGCGGGAGGGACAGATACGCAGTATTTT.

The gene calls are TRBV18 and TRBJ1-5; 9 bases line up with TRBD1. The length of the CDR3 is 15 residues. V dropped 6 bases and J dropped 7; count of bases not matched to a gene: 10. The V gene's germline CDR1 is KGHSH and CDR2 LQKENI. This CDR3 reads CASSPETGGDQPQHF. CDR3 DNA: TGTGCCAGCTCCCCTGAGACAGGGGGAGACCAGCCCCAGCATTTT.

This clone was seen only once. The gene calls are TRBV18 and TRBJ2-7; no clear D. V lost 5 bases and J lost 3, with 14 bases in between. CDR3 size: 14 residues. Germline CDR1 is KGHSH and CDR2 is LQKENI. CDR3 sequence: CASSSSARRYEQYF. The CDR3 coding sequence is TGTGCCAGCTCATCCTCCGCCCGCCGCTACGAGCAGTACTTC.

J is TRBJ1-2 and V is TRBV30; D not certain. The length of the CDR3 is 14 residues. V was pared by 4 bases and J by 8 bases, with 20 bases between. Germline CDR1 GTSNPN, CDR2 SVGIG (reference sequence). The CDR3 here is CAWNKGGIVRGYTF. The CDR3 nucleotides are TGTGCCTGGAACAAGGGAGGCATAGTGAGGGGCTACACCTTC.

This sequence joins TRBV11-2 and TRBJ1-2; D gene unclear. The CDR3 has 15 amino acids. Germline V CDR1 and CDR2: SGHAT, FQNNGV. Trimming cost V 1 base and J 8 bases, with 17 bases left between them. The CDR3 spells CASSLGSPPVGGYTF. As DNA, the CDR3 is TGTGCCAGCAGCTTAGGATCCCCACCGGTGGGGGGCTACACCTTC.

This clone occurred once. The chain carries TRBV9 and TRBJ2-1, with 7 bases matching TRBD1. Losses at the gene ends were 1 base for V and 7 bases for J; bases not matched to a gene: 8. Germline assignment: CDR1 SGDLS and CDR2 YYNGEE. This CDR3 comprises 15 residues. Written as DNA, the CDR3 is TGTGCCAGCAGCGTACGTGAGACAGGGTGGAATGAGCAGTTCTTC. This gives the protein CASSVRETGWNEQFF.

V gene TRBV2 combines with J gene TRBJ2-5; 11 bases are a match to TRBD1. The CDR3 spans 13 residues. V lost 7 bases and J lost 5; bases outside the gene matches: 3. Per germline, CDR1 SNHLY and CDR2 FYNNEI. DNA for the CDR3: TGTGCCAGCACGGACAGGGGGCCGGAGACCCAGTACTTC. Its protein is CASTDRGPETQYF.

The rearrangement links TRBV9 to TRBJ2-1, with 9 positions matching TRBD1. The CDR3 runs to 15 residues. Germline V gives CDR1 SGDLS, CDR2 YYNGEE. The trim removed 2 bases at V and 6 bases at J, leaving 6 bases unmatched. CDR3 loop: CASSVRTGAANEQFF. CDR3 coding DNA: TGTGCCAGCAGCGTTAGGACAGGGGCGGCCAATGAGCAGTTCTTC.